The rows below give T cell receptor beta chains drawn from one sample of a study of shared clonotypes between healthy human individuals. Data came from immunoSEQ multiplex PCR; TCRdb stores just in-frame clones and leaves some out. The profile shows about a million clones, about 75% of them singletons. Sequenced material: memory CD4+ T cells sorted from blood. The receptor source for this set is a young man in good health. CDR3s include the opening cysteine and the closing phenylalanine or tryptophan. The order of the fields is V gene, clone size, J gene, D gene, CDR3 protein, CDR3 DNA. The D gene is left open where the match is weak. Some rows mark clone size as missing; the rest say once, few, many or name a class of expanded clone.

TRBV5-8	once	TRBJ2-1	NA	CASTTNGEVRFF	TGTGCCAGCACCACTAACGGGGAGGTCCGATTCTTC
TRBV5-1	NA	TRBJ2-5	NA	CASSLGLRETQYF	TGCGCCAGCAGCTTGGGGCTTCGAGAGACCCAGTACTTC
TRBV27	NA	TRBJ1-1	NA	CASSLYGGKDTEAFF	TGTGCCAGCAGTTTATACGGGGGGAAGGACACTGAAGCTTTCTTT
TRBV18	NA	TRBJ2-1	TRBD1	CASSPRPTGDEQFF	TGTGCCAGCTCACCACGTCCCACAGGGGACGAGCAGTTCTTC
TRBV6-5	NA	TRBJ1-3	TRBD1	CASIPRTGAGNTIYF	TGTGCCAGCATACCCAGGACAGGGGCTGGAAACACCATATATTTT
TRBV7-9	NA	TRBJ1-3	NA	CASSQRYSITSGNTIYF	TGTGCCAGCAGCCAAAGATACAGCATCACCTCTGGAAACACCATATATTTT
TRBV4-1	once	TRBJ2-3	TRBD2	CASSQDFSGKGLTDTQYF	TGCGCCAGCAGCCAAGATTTTAGCGGGAAGGGCCTAACAGATACGCAGTATTTT
TRBV19	NA	TRBJ1-5	NA	CASSLDSGTSSGQPQHF	TGTGCCAGTAGTTTAGACTCCGGGACCTCGAGCGGTCAGCCCCAGCATTTT
TRBV6-1	NA	TRBJ1-2	NA	CASRPSEGNYGYTF	TGTGCCAGCAGGCCCTCGGAGGGGAACTATGGCTACACCTTC
TRBV7-9	few	TRBJ1-5	TRBD1	CASSEGAHSNQPQHF	TGTGCCAGCAGCGAGGGGGCGCATAGCAATCAGCCCCAGCATTTT
TRBV11-2	NA	TRBJ2-2	NA	CASSFAGGTSGELFF	TGTGCCAGCAGCTTCGCAGGGGGGACTTCCGGGGAGCTGTTTTTT
TRBV5-6	NA	TRBJ2-5	NA	CASSLGLQETQYF	TGTGCCAGCAGCTTAGGTTTGCAAGAGACCCAGTACTTC
TRBV18	once	TRBJ1-5	NA	CASSPLGFQPQHF	TGTGCCAGCTCACCACTTGGGTTTCAGCCCCAGCATTTT
TRBV27	NA	TRBJ2-3	TRBD2	CASSFGGRDTDTQYF	TGTGCCAGCAGTTTCGGGGGGAGAGACACAGATACGCAGTATTTT
TRBV29-1	NA	TRBJ1-2	NA	CSVVIGDANYGYTF	TGCAGCGTTGTTATAGGAGATGCTAACTATGGCTACACCTTC
TRBV19	NA	TRBJ1-5	NA	CASSTGFGNQPQHF	TGTGCCAGTAGTACAGGGTTCGGCAATCAGCCCCAGCATTTT
TRBV5-1	NA	TRBJ2-2	NA	CASSLGGSDTGELFF	TGCGCCAGCAGCTTGGGTGGGAGTGACACCGGGGAGCTGTTTTTT
TRBV2	many	TRBJ1-1	TRBD1	CASSESGGGLTEAFF	TGTGCCAGCAGTGAGTCGGGAGGGGGCCTCACTGAAGCTTTCTTT
TRBV2	NA	TRBJ2-7	TRBD1	CASRGTGVGTYEQYF	TGTGCCAGCAGGGGGACAGGGGTAGGGACCTACGAGCAGTACTTC
TRBV5-1	few	TRBJ2-5	NA	CASRKGPTQETQYF	TGCGCCAGCAGGAAAGGGCCGACCCAAGAGACCCAGTACTTC
TRBV7-9	NA	TRBJ2-7	TRBD2	CASSPLPRGTHYEQYF	TGTGCCAGCAGCCCCCTCCCGCGGGGGACCCACTACGAGCAGTACTTC
TRBV28	NA	TRBJ2-1	TRBD1	CAIGQVSYNEQFF	TGTGCCATCGGACAGGTCTCCTACAATGAGCAGTTCTTC
TRBV7-8	many	TRBJ2-7	TRBD2	CASSPREGHYEQYF	TGTGCCAGCAGCCCGCGGGAGGGCCACTACGAGCAGTACTTC
TRBV4-3	NA	TRBJ2-5	TRBD1	CASSQSWTGGTKTQYF	TGCGCCAGCAGCCAATCATGGACAGGGGGCACGAAGACCCAGTACTTC
TRBV19	NA	TRBJ2-7	NA	CASSGGGTAAYEQYF	TGTGCCAGTAGTGGGGGCGGGACGGCAGCCTACGAGCAGTACTTC
TRBV5-8	NA	TRBJ1-1	NA	CASSSSGGRGWTEAFF	TGTGCCAGCAGCTCGAGCGGCGGCAGGGGATGGACTGAAGCTTTCTTT
TRBV2	NA	TRBJ1-1	NA	CASSEGGNTEAFF	TGTGCCAGCAGTGAAGGAGGGAACACTGAAGCTTTCTTT
TRBV10-3	NA	TRBJ1-2	TRBD1	CAIRGTGGGGYTF	TGTGCCATCAGGGGGACAGGGGGCGGTGGCTACACCTTC
TRBV7-2	NA	TRBJ1-6	TRBD1	CASSLGTVNSPLHF	TGTGCCAGCAGCTTGGGGACAGTGAATTCACCCCTCCACTTT
TRBV5-1	NA	TRBJ2-1	NA	CASSPERGNEQFF	TGCGCCAGCAGCCCAGAAAGGGGGAATGAGCAGTTCTTC
TRBV7-2	NA	TRBJ2-3	TRBD2	CASSRLRGSTDTQYF	TGTGCCAGCAGCCGGCTGCGGGGGAGCACAGATACGCAGTATTTT
TRBV5-1	NA	TRBJ2-3	TRBD1	CASSPTGTGSTDTQYF	TGCGCCAGCAGCCCGACCGGGACAGGGAGCACAGATACGCAGTATTTT
TRBV30	NA	TRBJ1-2	NA	CAWSVLGAGGYTF	TGTGCCTGGAGTGTTCTGGGGGCAGGAGGCTACACCTTC
TRBV5-4	NA	TRBJ1-1	TRBD1	CASSLDTGGRGAFF	TGTGCCAGCAGCTTGGACACAGGGGGCCGCGGAGCTTTCTTT
TRBV28	NA	TRBJ2-4	NA	CASSLGGGGSNAKNIQYF	TGTGCCAGCAGTTTAGGGGGAGGTGGGAGCAACGCCAAAAACATTCAGTACTTC
TRBV30	once	TRBJ1-3	NA	CAWRAPSGNTIYF	TGTGCCTGGAGAGCACCCTCTGGAAACACCATATATTTT
TRBV2	NA	TRBJ2-5	TRBD1	CASSPGGAPEETQYF	TGTGCCAGCAGTCCAGGGGGCGCTCCCGAAGAGACCCAGTACTTC
TRBV6-1	few	TRBJ2-7	TRBD1	CASSEARTGVIEQYF	TGTGCCAGCAGTGAAGCGAGGACAGGGGTGATCGAGCAGTACTTC
TRBV30	once	TRBJ1-4	TRBD1	CAWSGQGGEKLFF	TGTGCCTGGAGTGGACAGGGTGGGGAAAAACTGTTTTTT
TRBV5-4	once	TRBJ2-5	NA	CASSLKTQETQYF	TGTGCCAGCAGCTTGAAAACTCAAGAGACCCAGTACTTC
TRBV5-6	NA	TRBJ2-3	NA	CASSLVGGSTDTQYF	TGTGCCAGCAGCTTGGTTGGGGGCTCCACAGATACGCAGTATTTT
TRBV5-1	NA	TRBJ2-2	NA	CASSFRDGNTGELFF	TGCGCCAGCAGCTTCCGGGACGGAAACACCGGGGAGCTGTTTTTT
TRBV6-1	NA	TRBJ2-7	NA	CASSGRGLTNEQYF	TGTGCCAGCAGCGGACGCGGGTTGACTAATGAGCAGTACTTC
TRBV18	NA	TRBJ1-3	NA	CASPPSASSGNTIYF	TGTGCCAGCCCCCCGAGCGCATCCTCTGGAAACACCATATATTTT
TRBV14	NA	TRBJ2-2	NA	CASSSGTKNTGELFF	TGTGCCAGCAGCTCCGGGACAAAGAACACCGGGGAGCTGTTTTTT
TRBV5-6	once	TRBJ2-1	NA	CASSLNRRGEQFF	TGTGCCAGCAGCCTAAACCGGAGAGGTGAGCAGTTCTTC
TRBV5-6	few	TRBJ1-2	NA	CASSLEGYGYTF	TGTGCCAGCAGCTTGGAGGGCTATGGCTACACCTTC
TRBV11-3	NA	TRBJ2-2	TRBD1	CASSATGIFGELFF	TGTGCCAGCAGCGCGACAGGGATCTTCGGGGAGCTGTTTTTT
TRBV5-8	many	TRBJ2-5	TRBD1	CASSLVSWTGSNEETQYF	TGTGCCAGCAGCTTGGTCTCGTGGACAGGGAGCAATGAAGAGACCCAGTACTTC
TRBV10-3	NA	TRBJ2-7	NA	CAINGGSYEQYF	TGTGCCATCAACGGGGGCTCCTACGAGCAGTACTTC
TRBV5-1	NA	TRBJ2-3	NA	CASSQNSNADTQYF	TGCGCCAGCAGCCAGAATTCTAACGCAGATACGCAGTATTTT
TRBV11-2	NA	TRBJ1-6	NA	CASSLAGGSPLHF	TGTGCCAGCAGTCTCGCGGGCGGTTCACCCCTCCACTTT
TRBV29-1	NA	TRBJ2-7	NA	CSVLDTSYEQYF	TGCAGCGTCTTAGACACCTCCTACGAGCAGTACTTC
TRBV7-3	NA	TRBJ1-4	NA	CASSLRAGNNEKLFF	TGTGCCAGCAGCTTAAGGGCGGGGAATAATGAAAAACTGTTTTTT
TRBV18	NA	TRBJ2-7	TRBD1	CASSEGQGPYYEQYF	TGTGCCAGCTCTGAAGGACAGGGCCCCTACTACGAGCAGTACTTC
TRBV30	once	TRBJ2-7	NA	CAWILLWGARRYF	TGTGCCTGGATTCTCCTTTGGGGGGCGCGGAGGTACTTC
TRBV10-3	NA	TRBJ1-5	NA	CAIRDSNNQPQHF	TGTGCCATCAGGGACAGCAACAATCAGCCCCAGCATTTT